The rows below give T cell receptor beta chains drawn from one sample of a study of shared clonotypes between healthy human individuals. Assay: immunoSEQ multiplex PCR; the TCRdb copy retains only in-frame clones and omits some. The data hold approximately 1,000,000 clones, with roughly 80% observed a single time. Sequenced sample: memory CD4+ T cells from PBMCs. These receptors originate from a young man in good health. Some clones in this sample may be carry-over from other donors' samples. Both conserved end residues are part of each CDR3. A D gene is named only where the DNA matches it firmly. Part of the rows lack a size; the others show once, few, many or a class for expanded clones.

CDR3: CASSLTASSGNTIYF
DNA: TGTGCCAGCAGCTTAACGGCTAGCTCTGGAAACACCATATATTTT
J: TRBJ1-3
D: .
V: TRBV7-3
size: .

CDR3: CASKASGRADGELFF
DNA: TGTGCCAGTAAGGCTAGCGGGAGGGCCGACGGGGAGCTGTTTTTT
J: TRBJ2-2
D: TRBD2
V: TRBV19
size: .

CDR3: CASSYTRGGYEQYF
DNA: TGTGCCAGCAGTTACACGCGGGGAGGCTACGAGCAGTACTTC
J: TRBJ2-7
D: .
V: TRBV6-5
size: .

CDR3: CASRTGDSGNTIYF
DNA: TGTGCCAGCAGAACAGGAGACTCTGGAAACACCATATATTTT
J: TRBJ1-3
D: .
V: TRBV28
size: .

CDR3: CATSRMGRLTEAFF
DNA: TGTGCCACCAGCAGAATGGGCCGGCTAACTGAAGCTTTCTTT
J: TRBJ1-1
D: .
V: TRBV15
size: .

CDR3: CASSPQAPMLAEQYF
DNA: TGTGCCAGCAGTCCCCAGGCGCCGATGTTGGCCGAGCAGTACTTC
J: TRBJ2-7
D: .
V: TRBV2
size: many

CDR3: CASSYGGDREQYF
DNA: TGTGCCAGCAGTTACGGAGGGGATCGCGAGCAGTACTTC
J: TRBJ2-7
D: .
V: TRBV6-6
size: .

CDR3: CASSYSGTGGYEQYF
DNA: TGTGCCAGCAGTTACTCCGGGACAGGGGGCTACGAGCAGTACTTC
J: TRBJ2-7
D: TRBD1
V: TRBV6-6
size: few

CDR3: CASSPLPQGYEQYF
DNA: TGTGCCAGCTCACCACTCCCACAGGGCTACGAGCAGTACTTC
J: TRBJ2-7
D: .
V: TRBV18
size: .

CDR3: CASTQGGNQPQHF
DNA: TGTGCCAGTACGCAGGGCGGCAATCAGCCCCAGCATTTT
J: TRBJ1-5
D: .
V: TRBV19
size: .

CDR3: CASSPKVWGRNQPQHF
DNA: TGTGCCAGCAGCCCTAAGGTCTGGGGCCGCAATCAGCCCCAGCATTTT
J: TRBJ1-5
D: .
V: TRBV21-1
size: .

CDR3: CASSLAGSGSYEQYF
DNA: TGCGCCAGCAGCTTGGCTGGTAGCGGGAGCTACGAGCAGTACTTC
J: TRBJ2-7
D: TRBD2
V: TRBV5-1
size: .

CDR3: CASSPGTGNTGELFF
DNA: TGTGCCAGCTCACCCGGGACAGGGAACACCGGGGAGCTGTTTTTT
J: TRBJ2-2
D: TRBD1
V: TRBV18
size: .

CDR3: CASSLVSGRDTDTQYF
DNA: TGTGCCAGCAGCTTGGTTAGCGGGAGGGACACAGATACGCAGTATTTT
J: TRBJ2-3
D: TRBD2
V: TRBV5-4
size: few

CDR3: CASSYAQDNEQFF
DNA: TGTGCCAGCAGCTATGCCCAAGACAATGAGCAGTTCTTC
J: TRBJ2-1
D: .
V: TRBV7-3
size: .

CDR3: CASSLGFTEPNEQFF
DNA: TGTGCCAGCAGCTTAGGCTTCACGGAGCCGAATGAGCAGTTCTTC
J: TRBJ2-1
D: .
V: TRBV5-6
size: .

CDR3: CASSLASSADNEQFF
DNA: TGTGCCAGCAGCCTCGCTAGTAGCGCCGACAATGAGCAGTTCTTC
J: TRBJ2-1
D: .
V: TRBV11-2
size: .

CDR3: CASSYGQGSYEQYF
DNA: TGTGCCAGCAGTTACGGGCAGGGCTCCTACGAGCAGTACTTC
J: TRBJ2-7
D: .
V: TRBV6-5
size: .

CDR3: CASSPSGRRETGELFF
DNA: TGTGCCAGCAGCCCTAGCGGGAGGCGAGAGACCGGGGAGCTGTTTTTT
J: TRBJ2-2
D: TRBD2
V: TRBV7-6
size: few

CDR3: CASSDPGREQYF
DNA: TGTGCCAGCAGTGATCCGGGGCGCGAGCAGTACTTC
J: TRBJ2-7
D: .
V: TRBV6-1
size: .

CDR3: CASSLGWESYEQYF
DNA: TGTGCCAGCAGCTTGGGGTGGGAGTCCTACGAGCAGTACTTC
J: TRBJ2-7
D: .
V: TRBV5-6
size: .

CDR3: CASWGNGMNTEAFF
DNA: TGTGCCAGCTGGGGGAATGGGATGAACACTGAAGCTTTCTTT
J: TRBJ1-1
D: .
V: TRBV6-6
size: few

CDR3: CASSLEGGTETQYF
DNA: TGTGCCAGCAGCTTGGAGGGGGGCACAGAGACCCAGTACTTC
J: TRBJ2-5
D: .
V: TRBV5-5
size: .

CDR3: CASSRQRQGASYGYTF
DNA: TGCGCCAGCAGCCGTCAGCGACAGGGGGCGAGCTATGGCTACACCTTC
J: TRBJ1-2
D: TRBD1
V: TRBV5-1
size: .

CDR3: CASSISIGPTNEKLFF
DNA: TGTGCCAGCTCAATTTCAATCGGGCCGACTAATGAAAAACTGTTTTTT
J: TRBJ1-4
D: .
V: TRBV18
size: .

CDR3: CAARVSYNSPLHF
DNA: TGTGCCGCTAGGGTGTCTTATAACTCACCCCTCCACTTT
J: TRBJ1-6
D: .
V: TRBV30
size: .

CDR3: CASSPGGGTDTQYF
DNA: TGTGCCAGCTCACCAGGGGGGGGCACAGATACGCAGTATTTT
J: TRBJ2-3
D: TRBD2
V: TRBV18
size: .

CDR3: CASSGVAGGLPTDTQYF
DNA: TGTGCCAGCAGTGGGGTAGCGGGAGGCCTACCCACAGATACGCAGTATTTT
J: TRBJ2-3
D: TRBD2
V: TRBV28
size: .

CDR3: CASSQEGSTNEKLFF
DNA: TGCGCCAGCAGCCAAGAGGGTTCAACTAATGAAAAACTGTTTTTT
J: TRBJ1-4
D: .
V: TRBV4-3
size: .

CDR3: CASSQDPLSNEQFF
DNA: TGCGCCAGCAGCCAAGATCCCCTGTCCAATGAGCAGTTCTTC
J: TRBJ2-1
D: .
V: TRBV4-1
size: .

CDR3: CASSSQPGQGGVDTQYF
DNA: TGCGCCAGCAGCTCCCAACCCGGACAGGGCGGGGTAGATACGCAGTATTTT
J: TRBJ2-3
D: TRBD1
V: TRBV5-1
size: once

CDR3: CASATSGSIDEQYF
DNA: TGCGCCAGCGCAACTAGCGGGAGTATCGACGAGCAGTACTTC
J: TRBJ2-7
D: TRBD2
V: TRBV5-1
size: few

CDR3: CASRSASANSYNEQFF
DNA: TGTGCCAGCAGATCAGCTAGCGCTAACTCCTACAATGAGCAGTTCTTC
J: TRBJ2-1
D: .
V: TRBV28
size: .

CDR3: CASSVDVYGYSGNTIYF
DNA: TGTGCCAGCAGCGTAGATGTCTACGGCTACTCTGGAAACACCATATATTTT
J: TRBJ1-3
D: .
V: TRBV9
size: few

CDR3: CASSYGILNSPLHF
DNA: TGTGCCAGCAGTTACGGGATCCTTAATTCACCCCTCCACTTT
J: TRBJ1-6
D: .
V: TRBV6-5
size: few

CDR3: CASSLVVGEINEKLFF
DNA: TGCGCCAGCAGCTTGGTTGTGGGGGAAATTAATGAAAAACTGTTTTTT
J: TRBJ1-4
D: .
V: TRBV5-1
size: .

CDR3: CASSILGSSYGYTF
DNA: TGTGCCAGTAGTATCCTAGGGTCATCATATGGCTACACCTTC
J: TRBJ1-2
D: .
V: TRBV19
size: .

CDR3: CAISSSGAGTSSNQPQHF
DNA: TGTGCCATCAGTTCCTCGGGGGCTGGGACAAGTAGCAATCAGCCCCAGCATTTT
J: TRBJ1-5
D: .
V: TRBV10-3
size: few

CDR3: CASSVDYTGELFF
DNA: TGTGCCAGCAGCGTGGACTATACCGGGGAGCTGTTTTTT
J: TRBJ2-2
D: .
V: TRBV9
size: .

CDR3: CASSPQTVTEAFF
DNA: TGTGCCAGCAGTCCACAGACAGTGACTGAAGCTTTCTTT
J: TRBJ1-1
D: .
V: TRBV6-5
size: .

CDR3: CASSPRQQGSGNTIYF
DNA: TGTGCCAGCTCACCAAGGCAGCAAGGGTCTGGAAACACCATATATTTT
J: TRBJ1-3
D: .
V: TRBV18
size: once

CDR3: CASSQGRSGNTIYF
DNA: TGCGCCAGCAGCCAAGGGAGGTCAGGAAACACCATATATTTT
J: TRBJ1-3
D: .
V: TRBV5-1
size: .

CDR3: CASSLGSTAMNTEAFF
DNA: TGTGCCAGCAGCTTAGGCAGCACAGCCATGAACACTGAAGCTTTCTTT
J: TRBJ1-1
D: .
V: TRBV7-2
size: .

CDR3: CAWSRQGGAEQYF
DNA: TGTGCCTGGAGTCGGCAGGGTGGAGCCGAGCAGTACTTC
J: TRBJ2-7
D: .
V: TRBV30
size: .

CDR3: CASSQGTGSQPQHF
DNA: TGTGCCAGCAGCCAAGGGACAGGGAGTCAGCCCCAGCATTTT
J: TRBJ1-5
D: TRBD1
V: TRBV4-2
size: few

CDR3: CASRSTVRNTEAFF
DNA: TGTGCAAGTCGCTCTACGGTGAGGAACACTGAAGCTTTCTTT
J: TRBJ1-1
D: .
V: TRBV12-2
size: .

CDR3: CASGFLGGVYNEQFF
DNA: TGTGCCAGCGGCTTTCTCGGGGGAGTCTACAATGAGCAGTTCTTC
J: TRBJ2-1
D: .
V: TRBV7-3
size: .

CDR3: CASSAFLHGYTF
DNA: TGTGCCAGCAGCGCGTTCCTCCATGGCTACACCTTC
J: TRBJ1-2
D: .
V: TRBV28
size: .

CDR3: CATKAGNRDTEAFF
DNA: TGCGCCACCAAGGCCGGAAATAGGGACACTGAAGCTTTCTTT
J: TRBJ1-1
D: .
V: TRBV5-1
size: few

CDR3: CASSVGGAGANYGYTF
DNA: TGTGCCAGCAGCGTAGGGGGCGCTGGGGCTAACTATGGCTACACCTTC
J: TRBJ1-2
D: .
V: TRBV9
size: .

CDR3: CASSDYPGTGGFYEQYF
DNA: TGTGCCAGCAGTGACTACCCTGGGACAGGGGGCTTCTACGAGCAGTACTTC
J: TRBJ2-7
D: TRBD1
V: TRBV28
size: .

CDR3: CASYGAISRDTQYF
DNA: TGTGCCAGCTATGGGGCAATCTCGAGGGATACGCAGTATTTT
J: TRBJ2-3
D: .
V: TRBV18
size: .

CDR3: CASSLGPHYEQYF
DNA: TGTGCCAGCAGCTTGGGTCCTCATTACGAGCAGTACTTC
J: TRBJ2-7
D: .
V: TRBV11-3
size: many

CDR3: CASSSHFGSREAFF
DNA: TGTGCCAGCAGCTCTCATTTTGGCAGCCGCGAAGCTTTCTTT
J: TRBJ1-1
D: .
V: TRBV14
size: .

CDR3: CSARRSYGYTF
DNA: TGCAGTGCTAGACGATCCTATGGCTACACCTTC
J: TRBJ1-2
D: .
V: TRBV20-1
size: .

CDR3: CASSHTPTGTLPYEQYF
DNA: TGTGCCAGCAGCCACACTCCTACTGGGACTCTTCCCTACGAGCAGTACTTC
J: TRBJ2-7
D: .
V: TRBV5-8
size: .